Included here is one T cell receptor beta chain sequence, with context. The antigen is unknown. The CDR3 is 12 residues long. Germline V lookup: CDR1 MNHEY, CDR2 SMNVEV (reference sequence). Trimming took off 4 bases at V and 7 bases at J, with 5 bases between the two ends. This specimen belongs to a study of cytomegalovirus exposure and HLA in healthy donors. Broader study findings: Specific recognition of CMV antigens was confirmed in vitro for three chains (all CMV-associated). The authors later found HLA-associated TCR beta chains more clonally expanded than equally common others. TCR beta chains numbering more than 150 were designated cytomegalovirus-associated. Among TCR sequences, most were rare, though some public TCRs appeared in many donors.

13 Jbeta primers and 60 Vbeta primers were used for the PCR. The assay was immunoSEQ multiplex PCR, and TCRdb's table has in-frame clones only and misses some. The data contain about 64,000 clones, 85% of them singletons. The sample was PBMCs. This receptor was taken from a female donor in good health and CMV-seronegative. The chain combines TRBV27 with TRBJ1-6; D unresolved. DNA for the CDR3: TGTGCCAGCAGTTCAGGAAATTCACCCCTCCACTTT. Its translation is CASSSGNSPLHF.